These 2 T cell receptor beta chains were sequenced from one sample in a study of blood T cells in healthy people across ages. Sample-barcoded 5' priming and a J-beta primer mix drove a second PCR of roughly 6 to 12 cycles. TCRdb used MiXCR to reprocess the 5' RACE reads, holding one entry per CDR3 protein. The sample has about 640,000 distinct CDR3 sequences, roughly three fifths seen once; the top ten hold 35% to 40%. The sequencing sample was made of blood. Every receptor here comes from a man in his sixties in good health.

This clonotype came up a few times. The chain employs TRBV20-1 and TRBJ2-1; TRBD2 matches at 7 bases. Germline lookup yields CDR1 DFQATT and CDR2 SNEGSKA (reference sequence). The V and J ends lost 1 base and 9 bases, in that order; junction bases with no gene match: 9. The CDR3 is made up of 14 amino acids. CDR3 loop: CSARVRTSAREQFF. The CDR3 coding sequence is TGCAGTGCTAGAGTTAGAACTAGCGCGCGTGAGCAGTTCTTC.

This clonotype was counted a few times. The CDR3 region has the DNA TGCAGCGTGCCGTCGGGACAGGTTTTCGATGAGCAGTTCTTC. Translation: CSVPSGQVFDEQFF. The chain employs TRBV29-1 and TRBJ2-1; TRBD1 aligns across 8 bases. Germline CDR1 and CDR2: SQVTM and ANQGSEA. J gave up 8 bases and V 6 bases, and 12 bases lay outside the gene matches. The CDR3 has 14 residues.